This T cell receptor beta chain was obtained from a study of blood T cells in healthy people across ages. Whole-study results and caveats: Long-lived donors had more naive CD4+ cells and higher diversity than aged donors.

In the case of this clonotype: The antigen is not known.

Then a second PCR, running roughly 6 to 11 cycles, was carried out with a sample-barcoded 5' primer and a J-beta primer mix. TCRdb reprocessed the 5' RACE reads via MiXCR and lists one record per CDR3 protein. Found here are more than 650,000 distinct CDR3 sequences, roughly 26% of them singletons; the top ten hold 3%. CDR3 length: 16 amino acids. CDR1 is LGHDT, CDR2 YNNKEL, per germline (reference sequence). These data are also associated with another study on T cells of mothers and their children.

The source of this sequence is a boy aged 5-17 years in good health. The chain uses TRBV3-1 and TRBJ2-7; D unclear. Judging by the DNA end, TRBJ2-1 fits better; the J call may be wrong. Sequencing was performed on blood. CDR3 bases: TGTGCCAGCAGCCAAGATCGGCTGCCTTATTCCGATGAGCAGTTCTTC. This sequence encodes CASSQDRLPYSDEQFF.